These 15 T cell receptor beta chains were sequenced from one sample in a study of OX40 agonist ivuxolimab in advanced cancers. This table comes from immunoSEQ multiplex PCR, and its TCRdb copy is limited to in-frame clones, with some not included. The data show 25,000 to 30,000 clones, more than 65% seen once. Here the sequenced sample was CD4+ or CD8+ T cells sorted from blood, taken in a trial of the OX40 agonist ivuxolimab. These receptors were collected from an adult with an advanced solid tumor such as melanoma, head and neck, liver or kidney cancer.

The rearrangement joins TRBV5-6 to TRBJ2-1; D is unresolved. The V gene lost 4 bases and the J gene lost 3 bases, with 8 bases spanning the gap. CDR1 is SGHDT and CDR2 is YYEEEE in the germline V gene. This CDR3 contains 13 residues. CDR3 loop: CASSPPSYNEQFF. The CDR3 DNA reads TGTGCCAGCAGCCCCCCTAGCTACAATGAGCAGTTCTTC.

This clone was seen a single time. J is TRBJ2-7 and V is TRBV5-8, with D tentatively TRBD2 (7 bases). This CDR3 is 14 amino acids long. Germline-derived CDR1 and CDR2 are SGHTS and YDEGEE. V dropped 2 bases and J dropped 1 base, with 10 bases sitting between them. The CDR3, as DNA: TGTGCCAGCAGCTTCGGGGGGCAATCCTACGAGCAGTACTTC. Translating it yields CASSFGGQSYEQYF.

The V and J genes are TRBV4-1 and TRBJ2-1, with D perhaps TRBD2 (5 bases). The V gene lost 3 bases and the J gene lost 9 bases, with 12 bases spanning the gap. CDR1 is MGHRA and CDR2 is YSYEKL in the germline V gene. CDR3 length: 13 amino acids. The CDR3 DNA reads as TGCGCCAGCAGCCACCTTACTAGTTCTGAGCAGTTCTTC. Translated, it gives CASSHLTSSEQFF.

V gene TRBV30 combines with J gene TRBJ2-1; TRBD1 matches 7 bases. Germline CDR1 GTSNPN, CDR2 SVGIG (reference sequence). V gave up 2 bases and J gave up 4 bases; unmatched junction bases: 8. The CDR3 runs to 15 residues. The DNA for the CDR3 is TGTGCCTGGAGTCTCGCCGGGACAGTGTACAATGAGCAGTTCTTC. Translated, it gives CAWSLAGTVYNEQFF. The full variable domain, its missing parts supplied by reference TRBV30 and TRBJ2-1, is SQTIHQWPATLVQPVGSPLSLECTVEGTSNPNLYWYRQAAGRGLQLLFYSVGIGQISSEVPQNLSASRPQDRQFILSSKKLLLSDSGFYLCAWSLAGTVYNEQFFGPGTRLTVL.

V gene TRBV7-9 combines with J gene TRBJ2-7; 7 bases agree with TRBD1. Germline values: CDR1 SEHNR, CDR2 FQNEAQ (reference sequence). The V and J ends lost 1 base and 2 bases, in that order; junction bases with no gene match: 2. The CDR3 is 14 residues long. CDR3 DNA: TGTGCCAGCAGCTTAGAGACAGGGCCCTACGAGCAGTACTTC. Encoded protein: CASSLETGPYEQYF.

This clone is a singleton in its sample. The chain links TRBV2 to TRBJ2-7; 8 positions agree with TRBD2. Germline loops: CDR1 SNHLY, CDR2 FYNNEI. The CDR3 totals 15 residues. Trimming cost V 5 bases and J 2 bases; bases outside gene matches: 8. The CDR3 is CASSSIPGLAYEQYF. CDR3 coding DNA: TGTGCCAGCAGTTCTATCCCGGGACTAGCCTACGAGCAGTACTTC. Full variable domain (remainder filled in from reference TRBV2 and TRBJ2-7): EPEVTQTPSHQVTQMGQEVILRCVPISNHLYFYWYRQILGQKVEFLVSFYNNEISEKSEIFDDQFSVERPDGSNFTLKIRSTKLEDSAMYFCASSSIPGLAYEQYFGPGTRLTVT.

The chain links TRBV27 to TRBJ2-3; unclear D gene. The V gene's germline CDR1 is MNHEY and CDR2 SMNVEV (reference sequence). The CDR3 totals 12 residues. V gave up 5 bases and J gave up 7 bases, with 10 bases separating them. The DNA for the CDR3 is TGTGCCAGCAGTCCATCTAGGAATACGCAGTATTTT. The encoded protein is CASSPSRNTQYF.

The chain couples TRBV4-2 to TRBJ1-2; D gene unclear. V was pared by 1 base and J by 4 bases, with 10 bases between. The CDR3 runs to 14 residues. Germline CDR1 is LGHNA and CDR2 is YNFKEQ. The CDR3 protein is CASSQGVQLYGYTF. The CDR3 bases are TGTGCCAGCAGCCAAGGCGTACAGCTCTATGGCTACACCTTC.

This sequence joins TRBV4-1 and TRBJ1-1, with D hard to call. The germline gives CDR1 MGHRA, CDR2 YSYEKL. The CDR3 spans 14 residues. V was trimmed by 4 bases and J by 2 bases, leaving 11 bases between them. CDR3 loop: CASSPAPYNTEAFF. The CDR3 region has the DNA TGCGCCAGCAGCCCAGCCCCATATAACACTGAAGCTTTCTTT.

The chain links TRBV10-3 to TRBJ2-7; 7 positions agree with TRBD1. CDR3 length equals 16 residues. V lost 0 bases to trimming and J lost 1 base; unmatched junction nucleotides: 6. The germline V gene has CDR1 ENHRY and CDR2 SYGVKD. CDR3: CAISESGTANSYEQYF. The DNA for the CDR3 is TGTGCCATCAGTGAGTCCGGGACAGCCAATTCCTACGAGCAGTACTTC.

In its sample, this clone was seen once. The rearrangement uses TRBV5-4 and TRBJ2-2, with 7 nucleotides matching TRBD2. Germline V gives CDR1 SGHNT, CDR2 YYREEE (reference sequence). The CDR3 consists of 15 residues. The J segment lost 4 bases and the V segment lost 3 bases, leaving 6 bases of the junction unmatched. CDR3 nucleotide sequence: TGTGCCAGCAGCTGGGAGGGAAGCGCCACCGGGGAGCTGTTTTTT. Translated, it gives CASSWEGSATGELFF.

The chain uses TRBV18 and TRBJ2-7; 7 nucleotides align to TRBD1. After removal of 5 bases from V and 2 bases from J, the junction contained 12 bases not matched to a gene. Germline lookup yields CDR1 KGHSH and CDR2 LQKENI. The length of the CDR3 is 16 residues. This chain's CDR3 is CASSGSGTDAPYEQYF. CDR3 coding DNA: TGTGCCAGCTCAGGCTCGGGGACAGATGCCCCCTACGAGCAGTACTTC.

V is TRBV19 and J is TRBJ2-7, with D perhaps being TRBD1 or TRBD2 (5 bases each). The length of the CDR3 is 14 residues. The V end was cut by 4 bases, the J end by 1 base, with 11 bases between. Germline assignment: CDR1 LNHDA and CDR2 SQIVND (reference sequence). The CDR3 loop reads CASSTGPASYEQYF. In DNA, the CDR3 is TGTGCCAGTAGTACGGGGCCTGCTTCCTACGAGCAGTACTTC.

The chain joins TRBV2 to TRBJ2-4; the D is unclear. Looked up from germline, CDR1 is SNHLY and CDR2 is FYNNEI. V was cut by 1 base and J by 1 base, with 11 bases left in between. CDR3 length: 16 residues. The CDR3 sequence is CASSEDRNLAKNIQYF. In DNA, the CDR3 is TGTGCCAGCAGTGAAGACAGAAATTTGGCCAAAAACATTCAGTACTTC.

V gene TRBV6-6 combines with J gene TRBJ2-7; 8 bases are a match to TRBD1. The germline V gene encodes CDR1 MNHNY and CDR2 SVGAGI (reference sequence). V gave up 0 bases and J gave up 7 bases; unmatched junction bases: 8. The CDR3 is made up of 15 amino acids. CDR3 protein: CASSYSTGGLREQYF. CDR3 DNA: TGTGCCAGCAGTTACTCTACAGGGGGATTGAGGGAGCAGTACTTC.